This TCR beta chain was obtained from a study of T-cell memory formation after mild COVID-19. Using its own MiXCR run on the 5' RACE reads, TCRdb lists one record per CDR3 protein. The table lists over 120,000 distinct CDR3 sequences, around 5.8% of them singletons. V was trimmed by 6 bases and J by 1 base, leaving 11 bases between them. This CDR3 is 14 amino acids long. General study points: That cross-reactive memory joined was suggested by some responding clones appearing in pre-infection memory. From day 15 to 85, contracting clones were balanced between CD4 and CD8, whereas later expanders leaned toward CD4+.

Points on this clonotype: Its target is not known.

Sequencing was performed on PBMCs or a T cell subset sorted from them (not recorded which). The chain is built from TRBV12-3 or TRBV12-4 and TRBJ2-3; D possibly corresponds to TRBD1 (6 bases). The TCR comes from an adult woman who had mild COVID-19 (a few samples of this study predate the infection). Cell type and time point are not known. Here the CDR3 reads CASRKQGRTDTQYF. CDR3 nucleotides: TGTGCCAGCAGGAAACAGGGTCGCACAGATACGCAGTATTTT.